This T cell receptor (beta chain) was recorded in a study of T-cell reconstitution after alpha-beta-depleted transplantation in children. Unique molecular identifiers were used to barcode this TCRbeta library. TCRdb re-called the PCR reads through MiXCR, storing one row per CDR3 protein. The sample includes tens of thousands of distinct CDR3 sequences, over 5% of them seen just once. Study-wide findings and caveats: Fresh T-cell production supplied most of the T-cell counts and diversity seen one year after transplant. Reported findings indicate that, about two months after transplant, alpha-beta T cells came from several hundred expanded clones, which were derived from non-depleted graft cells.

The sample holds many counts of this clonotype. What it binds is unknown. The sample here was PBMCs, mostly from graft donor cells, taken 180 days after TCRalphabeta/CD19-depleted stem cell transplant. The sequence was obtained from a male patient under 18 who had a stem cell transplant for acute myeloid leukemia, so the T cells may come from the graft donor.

The CDR3 reads CASSLNPGANNEQFF. DNA of the CDR3: TGCGCCAGCAGCTTGAACCCCGGGGCCAACAATGAGCAGTTCTTC. The V gene is TRBV5-1, the J gene TRBJ2-1; D assignment may be TRBD1 or TRBD2 (5 bases each). Germline-derived CDR1 and CDR2 are SGHRS and YFSETQ. With 1 base removed from V and 5 bases from J, the gap between germline ends came to 13 bases. The CDR3 runs to 15 residues.